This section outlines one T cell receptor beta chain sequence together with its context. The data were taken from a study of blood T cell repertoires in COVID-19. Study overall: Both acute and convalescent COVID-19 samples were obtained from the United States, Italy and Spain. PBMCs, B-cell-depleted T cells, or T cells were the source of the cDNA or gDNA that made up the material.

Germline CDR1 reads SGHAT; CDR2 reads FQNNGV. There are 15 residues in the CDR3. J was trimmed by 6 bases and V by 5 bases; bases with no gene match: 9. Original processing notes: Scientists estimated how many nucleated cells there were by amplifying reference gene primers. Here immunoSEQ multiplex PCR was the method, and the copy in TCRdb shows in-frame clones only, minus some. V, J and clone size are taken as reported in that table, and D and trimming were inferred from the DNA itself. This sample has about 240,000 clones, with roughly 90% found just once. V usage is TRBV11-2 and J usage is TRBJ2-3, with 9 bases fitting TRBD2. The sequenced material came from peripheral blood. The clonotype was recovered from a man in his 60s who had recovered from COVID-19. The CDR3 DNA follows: TGTGCCAGCAGCCCCATGCGGGGGGGCCCCGATACGCAGTATTTT. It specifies CASSPMRGGPDTQYF.